This T cell receptor beta chain was identified in a study of blood T cell repertoires in COVID-19. TCRdb keeps only in-frame clones here, not all; method: immunoSEQ multiplex PCR. Among a few hundred thousand clones listed, 86% were seen once. This CDR3 is built from 15 residues. The V and J ends lost 1 base and 8 bases respectively, with 14 bases between them. The germline gives CDR1 SGHTA, CDR2 FQGNSA. The chain links TRBV7-2 to TRBJ2-2; a weak D match, TRBD1 (7 bases). Sequencing was performed on peripheral blood. The sequence was obtained from a young woman with active or convalescent COVID-19. CDR3 coding DNA: TGTGCCAGCAGCTTAGAACAGGGGAGGACAGGGGAGCTGTTTTTT. Protein: CASSLEQGRTGELFF.